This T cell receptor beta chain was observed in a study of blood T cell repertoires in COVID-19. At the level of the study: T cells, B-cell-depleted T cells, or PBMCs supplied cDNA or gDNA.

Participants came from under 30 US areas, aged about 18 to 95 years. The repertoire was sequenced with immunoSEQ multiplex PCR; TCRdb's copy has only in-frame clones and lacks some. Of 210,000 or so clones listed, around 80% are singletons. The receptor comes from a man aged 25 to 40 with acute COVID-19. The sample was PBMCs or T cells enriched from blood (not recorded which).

CDR3 nucleotide sequence: TGTGCCAGCAGTTATAAGTCGGGAAATAATGAAAAACTGTTTTTT. The encoded protein is CASSYKSGNNEKLFF. The rearrangement uses TRBV6-5 and TRBJ1-4; D call uncertain. The CDR3 runs to 15 residues. V lost 3 bases to trimming and J lost 4 bases, with 12 bases between them. Germline lookup yields CDR1 MNHEY and CDR2 SVGAGI.